The present T cell receptor (beta chain) was sequenced within a study of shared clonotypes between healthy human individuals. Study-level background: Plates per donor: three CD4 naive, three CD4 memory, two CD8 naive, one CD8 memory.

All donors were Caucasian adults living in Nashville, Tennessee. The study separated CD4+ cells into CD45RA+ naive and CD45RA-negative memory subsets. This CDR3 comprises 16 residues. Looked up from germline, CDR1 is SGDLS and CDR2 is YYNGEE. The trim removed 2 bases at V and 2 bases at J, leaving 7 bases unmatched. The repertoire was sequenced with immunoSEQ multiplex PCR; TCRdb's copy has only in-frame clones and lacks some. Among about 2.4 million clones, 90% to 95% were seen once, and the ten largest hold about 0.34%. Sequences were obtained from naive CD4+ T cells from PBMCs. Subset noted: CD45RA+ positively selected. The chain links TRBV9 to TRBJ2-3; 8 bases line up with TRBD2. The source is a man between 18 and 35 years old in good health. Some clones in this sample may be carry-over from other donors' samples. CDR3 loop: CASSVQPTSATDTQYF. The DNA of the CDR3 is TGTGCCAGCAGCGTCCAACCGACTAGCGCCACAGATACGCAGTATTTT. Supplemented by reference TRBV9 and TRBJ2-3, the full variable domain reads DSGVTQTPKHLITATGQRVTLRCSPRSGDLSVYWYQQSLDQGLQFLIQYYNGEERAKGNILERFSAQQFPDLHSELNLSSLELGDSALYFCASSVQPTSATDTQYFGPGTRLTVL.